This T cell receptor (beta chain) comes out of a study of CD8 T cells in ankylosing spondylitis. General study results and limits: Within peripheral blood, clones linked to disease were CD8+ and relatively rare.

A word on this clonotype: Its antigen is not identified.

Per the germline V gene, CDR1 is DFQATT and CDR2 is SNEGSKA (reference sequence). Trimming pared 1 base from V and 6 bases from J, leaving 14 bases between. The CDR3 contains 14 residues. Construction of TCR beta libraries was performed using quantitative 5'-RACE with molecular barcodes. From the 5' RACE reads, TCRdb called clonotypes with MiXCR, one entry per CDR3 protein. The table has about 130,000 distinct CDR3 sequences, 6% to 8.5% seen once; the top ten hold 9.5% to 15%. Source material: blood, either unsorted or a sorted T cell fraction (not recorded which). The sequence came from a female donor with ankylosing spondylitis or in good health (not recorded which). The rearrangement links TRBV20-1 to TRBJ2-3, with D possibly TRBD2 on 6 matching bases. CDR3 sequence: CSARVALGGDTQYF. The CDR3 DNA reads as TGCAGTGCTAGAGTGGCGCTCGGGGGTGATACGCAGTATTTT.